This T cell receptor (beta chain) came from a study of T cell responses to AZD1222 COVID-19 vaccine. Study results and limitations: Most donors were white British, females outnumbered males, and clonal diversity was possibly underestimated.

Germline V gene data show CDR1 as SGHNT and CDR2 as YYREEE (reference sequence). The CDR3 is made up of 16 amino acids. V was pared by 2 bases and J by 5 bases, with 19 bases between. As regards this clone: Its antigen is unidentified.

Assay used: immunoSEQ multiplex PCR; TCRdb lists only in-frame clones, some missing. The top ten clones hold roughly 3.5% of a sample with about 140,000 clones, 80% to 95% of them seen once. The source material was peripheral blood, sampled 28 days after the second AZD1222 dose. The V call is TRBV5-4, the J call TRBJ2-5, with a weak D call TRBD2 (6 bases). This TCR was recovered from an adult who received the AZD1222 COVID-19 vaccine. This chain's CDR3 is CASSFNGRFGGETQYF. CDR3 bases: TGTGCCAGCAGCTTTAACGGGAGATTTGGGGGGGAGACCCAGTACTTC.